This TCR beta chain was sequenced in a study of blood T cell repertoires in COVID-19. Study information: COVID-19 samples collected from the United States, Italy and Spain covered acute and convalescent phases. PBMCs, B-cell-depleted T cells, or T cells were the source of the cDNA or gDNA that made up the material.

In the source study's methods: Counts of nucleated cells, estimated from reference gene primer amplification, were obtained. TCRdb's table, derived via immunoSEQ multiplex PCR, lists solely in-frame clones and lacks some. The DNA gave D and trimming, while V, J and clone size come from that table. This sample has roughly 60,000 clones, with 70% to 85% found just once. Source material: peripheral blood. The receptor's source is a man aged 55-75 years with acute or convalescent COVID-19.

Here the CDR3 DNA reads TGTGCCAGTAGTATCCTGCAAGGGGGCGGGAGCAATCAGCCCCAGCATTTT. Protein product: CASSILQGGGSNQPQHF. The chain joins TRBV19 to TRBJ1-5; 7 bases line up with TRBD1. CDR3 length: 17 residues. V lost 3 bases, J lost 1 base, and 9 bases stayed unmatched. CDR1 is LNHDA and CDR2 is SQIVND in the germline V gene (reference sequence). The variable domain in full, completed from reference TRBV19 and TRBJ1-5, reads DGGITQSPKYLFRKEGQNVTLSCEQNLNHDAMYWYRQDPGQGLRLIYYSQIVNDFQKGDIAEGYSVSREKKESFPLTVTSAQKNPTAFYLCASSILQGGGSNQPQHFGDGTRLSIL.